This TCR beta chain stems from a study of blood T cell repertoires in COVID-19. Turning to the study itself: Whether acute or convalescent, the COVID-19 samples came from the United States, Italy and Spain. PBMCs, B-cell-depleted T cells, or T cells were the source of the cDNA or gDNA that made up the material.

The CDR3 covers 15 residues. Germline V CDR1 and CDR2: LNHDA, SQIVND (reference sequence). J gave up 5 bases and V 3 bases, and 8 bases lay outside the gene matches. Sequencing was performed with immunoSEQ multiplex PCR; in TCRdb, only in-frame clones are kept and a portion is missing. This repertoire shows about 70,000 clones, more than 85% found once; its top ten account for around 3.9%. Material for sequencing was peripheral blood. This TCR came from a man aged 65-85 years with active COVID-19. The J gene is TRBJ2-5, the V gene TRBV19, with TRBD1 matching over 8 bases. The CDR3 sequence: CASSMLAGGRETQYF. The CDR3 DNA reads as TGTGCCAGTAGTATGTTGGCAGGGGGCAGGGAGACCCAGTACTTC.